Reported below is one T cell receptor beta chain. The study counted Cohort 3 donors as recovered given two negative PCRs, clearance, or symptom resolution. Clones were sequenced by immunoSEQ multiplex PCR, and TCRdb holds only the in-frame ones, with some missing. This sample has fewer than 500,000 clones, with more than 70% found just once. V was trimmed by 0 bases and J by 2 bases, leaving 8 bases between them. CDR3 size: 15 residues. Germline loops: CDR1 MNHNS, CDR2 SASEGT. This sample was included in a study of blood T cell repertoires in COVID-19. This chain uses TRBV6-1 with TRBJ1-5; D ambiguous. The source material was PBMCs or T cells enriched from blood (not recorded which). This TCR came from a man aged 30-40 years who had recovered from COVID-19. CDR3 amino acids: CASSEALFGNQPQHF. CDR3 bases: TGTGCCAGCAGTGAAGCGCTATTTGGCAATCAGCCCCAGCATTTT.